This T cell receptor beta chain was sequenced during a study of PD-L1 blockade in urothelial cancer. As to time point: peripheral blood 6 weeks after treatment start. Assay used: immunoSEQ multiplex PCR; TCRdb lists only in-frame clones, some missing. The sample yields 40,000 to 50,000 clones, around 88% seen once. The sequence was obtained from a man between 60 and 75 years old with urothelial cancer. The material sequenced was PBMCs, taken around atezolizumab (anti-PD-L1) treatment.

The CDR3 reads CASSWAENTEAFF. In DNA form, the CDR3 reads TGTGCCAGCAGCTGGGCAGAGAACACTGAAGCTTTCTTT. The V gene is TRBV7-2, the J gene TRBJ1-1, with no clear D. Per germline, CDR1 SGHTA and CDR2 FQGNSA. CDR3 size: 13 residues. Trimming removed 4 bases from V and 1 base from J, with 7 bases in between.